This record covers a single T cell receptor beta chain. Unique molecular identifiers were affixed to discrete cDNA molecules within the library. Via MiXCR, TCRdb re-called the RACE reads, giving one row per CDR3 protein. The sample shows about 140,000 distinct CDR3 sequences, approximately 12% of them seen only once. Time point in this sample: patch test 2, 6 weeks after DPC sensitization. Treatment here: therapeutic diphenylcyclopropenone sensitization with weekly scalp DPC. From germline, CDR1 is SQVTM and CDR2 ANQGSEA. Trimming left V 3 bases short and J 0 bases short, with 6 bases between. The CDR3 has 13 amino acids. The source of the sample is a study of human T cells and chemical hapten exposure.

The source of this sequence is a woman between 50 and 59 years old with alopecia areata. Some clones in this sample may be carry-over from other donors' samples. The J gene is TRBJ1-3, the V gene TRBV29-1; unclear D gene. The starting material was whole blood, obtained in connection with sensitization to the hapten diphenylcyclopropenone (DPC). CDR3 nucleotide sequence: TGCAGCGTTGAGGGAGACTCTGGAAACACCATATATTTT. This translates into CSVEGDSGNTIYF.